This TCR beta chain was sequenced in a study of blood T cells in healthy people across ages. PBMCs were isolated at a quantity of at least 7 million per sample. A note on this clonotype: Its antigen is not identified.

Trimming shortened V by 4 bases and J by 2 bases, and 15 bases separated the two germline ends. CDR1 SGHRS and CDR2 YFSETQ come from the germline V gene. The CDR3 is made up of 15 amino acids. Combining a sample-barcoded 5' primer with a J-beta primer mix, a second PCR ran for about 6 to 11 cycles. In TCRdb, the 5' RACE reads were re-called with MiXCR into one record per CDR3 protein. Altogether some 700,000 distinct CDR3 sequences are present, approximately 21% being singletons, with the ten largest covering 20% to 25%. General study results and limits: TCR beta diversity tracked closely with naive T cell percentage.

The TCR originated in an older man in good health. This rearrangement joins TRBV5-1 to TRBJ2-5; unclear D gene. Sequenced sample: blood. The CDR3 nucleotides read TGCGCCAGCAGCCCCGACGGAAAACTACAAGAGACCCAGTACTTC. Translated: CASSPDGKLQETQYF.